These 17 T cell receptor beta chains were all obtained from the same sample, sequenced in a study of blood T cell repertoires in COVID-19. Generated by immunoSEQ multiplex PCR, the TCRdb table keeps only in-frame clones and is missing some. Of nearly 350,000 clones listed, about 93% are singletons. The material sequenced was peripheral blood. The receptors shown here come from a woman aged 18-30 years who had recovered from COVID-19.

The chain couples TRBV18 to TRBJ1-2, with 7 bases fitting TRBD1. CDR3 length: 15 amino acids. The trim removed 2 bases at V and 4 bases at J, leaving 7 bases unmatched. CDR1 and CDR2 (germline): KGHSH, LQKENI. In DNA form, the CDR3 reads TGTGCCAGCTCACCAATGGACAGGAGCCTCTATGGCTACACCTTC. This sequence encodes CASSPMDRSLYGYTF.

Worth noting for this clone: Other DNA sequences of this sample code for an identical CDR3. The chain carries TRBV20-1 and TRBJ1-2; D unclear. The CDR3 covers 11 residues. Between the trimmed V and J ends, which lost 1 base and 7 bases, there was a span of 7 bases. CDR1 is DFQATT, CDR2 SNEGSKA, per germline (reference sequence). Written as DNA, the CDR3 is TGCAGTGCTAGAGGTAGAGGTGGCTACACCTTC. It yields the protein CSARGRGGYTF.

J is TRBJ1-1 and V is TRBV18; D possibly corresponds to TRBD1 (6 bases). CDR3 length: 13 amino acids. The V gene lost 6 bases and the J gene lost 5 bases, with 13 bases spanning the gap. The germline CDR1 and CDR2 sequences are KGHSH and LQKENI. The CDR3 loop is CASSVDQGTEAFF. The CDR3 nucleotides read TGTGCCAGCTCCGTAGACCAGGGGACTGAAGCTTTCTTT.

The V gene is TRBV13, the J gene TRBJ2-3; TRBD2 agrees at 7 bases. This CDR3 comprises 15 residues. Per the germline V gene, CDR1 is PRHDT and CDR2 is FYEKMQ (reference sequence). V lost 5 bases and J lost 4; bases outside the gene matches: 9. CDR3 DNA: TGTGCCAGCAGCGGGGAGACTAGCTTACCAGATACGCAGTATTTT. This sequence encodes CASSGETSLPDTQYF.

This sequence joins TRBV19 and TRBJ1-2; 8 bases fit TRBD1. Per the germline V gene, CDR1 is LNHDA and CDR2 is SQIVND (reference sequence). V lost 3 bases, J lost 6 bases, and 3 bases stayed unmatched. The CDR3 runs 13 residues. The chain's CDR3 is CASSIRTGHGYTF. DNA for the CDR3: TGTGCCAGTAGTATCCGGACAGGGCATGGCTACACCTTC.

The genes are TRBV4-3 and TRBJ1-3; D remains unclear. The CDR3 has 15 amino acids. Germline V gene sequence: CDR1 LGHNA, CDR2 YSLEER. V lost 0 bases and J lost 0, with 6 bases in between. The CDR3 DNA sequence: TGCGCCAGCAGCCAAGAGGCAGGCTCTGGAAACACCATATATTTT. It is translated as CASSQEAGSGNTIYF.

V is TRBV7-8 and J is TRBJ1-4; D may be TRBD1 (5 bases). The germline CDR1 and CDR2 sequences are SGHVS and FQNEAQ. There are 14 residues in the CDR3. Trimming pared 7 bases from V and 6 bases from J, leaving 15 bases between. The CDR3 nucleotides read TGTGCCAGCACCTCGGAAAAGGGGCATGAAAAACTGTTTTTT. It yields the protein CASTSEKGHEKLFF.

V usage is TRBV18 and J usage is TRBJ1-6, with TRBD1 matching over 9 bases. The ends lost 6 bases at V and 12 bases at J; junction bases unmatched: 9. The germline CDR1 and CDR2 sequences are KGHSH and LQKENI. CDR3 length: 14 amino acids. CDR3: CASSHGTGSGPLHF. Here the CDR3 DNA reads TGTGCCAGCTCGCACGGGACAGGGAGTGGACCCCTCCACTTT. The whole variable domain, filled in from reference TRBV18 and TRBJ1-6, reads NAGVMQNPRHLVRRRGQEARLRCSPMKGHSHVYWYRQLPEEGLKFMVYLQKENIIDESGMPKERFSAEFPKEGPSILRIQQVVRGDSAAYFCASSHGTGSGPLHFGNGTRLTVT.

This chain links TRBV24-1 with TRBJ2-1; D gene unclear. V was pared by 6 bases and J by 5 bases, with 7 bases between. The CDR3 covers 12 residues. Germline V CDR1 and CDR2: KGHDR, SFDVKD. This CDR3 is CATSLVNNEQFF. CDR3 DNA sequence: TGTGCCACCAGTCTCGTTAACAATGAGCAGTTCTTC.

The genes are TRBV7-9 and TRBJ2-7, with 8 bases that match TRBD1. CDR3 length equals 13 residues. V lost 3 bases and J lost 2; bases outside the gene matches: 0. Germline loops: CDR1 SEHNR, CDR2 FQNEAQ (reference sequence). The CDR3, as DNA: TGTGCCAGCAGCTTGGACAGGGCCTACGAGCAGTACGTC. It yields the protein CASSLDRAYEQYV.

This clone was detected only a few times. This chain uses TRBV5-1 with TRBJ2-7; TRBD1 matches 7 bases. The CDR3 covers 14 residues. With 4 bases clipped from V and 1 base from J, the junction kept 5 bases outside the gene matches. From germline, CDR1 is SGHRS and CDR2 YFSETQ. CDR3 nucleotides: TGCGCCAGCAGCGACCGACAGGGATCCTACGAGCAGTACGTC. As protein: CASSDRQGSYEQYV.

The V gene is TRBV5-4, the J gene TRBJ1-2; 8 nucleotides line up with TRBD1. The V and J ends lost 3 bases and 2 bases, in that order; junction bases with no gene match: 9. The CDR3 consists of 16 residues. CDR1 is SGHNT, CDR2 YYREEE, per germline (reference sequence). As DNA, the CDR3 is TGTGCCAGCAGCTCAGCCGCTGACAGGGGAAACTATGGCTACACCTTC. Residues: CASSSAADRGNYGYTF.

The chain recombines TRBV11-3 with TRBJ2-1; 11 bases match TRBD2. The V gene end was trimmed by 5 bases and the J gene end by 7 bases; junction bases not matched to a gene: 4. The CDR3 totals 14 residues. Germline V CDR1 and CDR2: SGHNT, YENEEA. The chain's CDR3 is CASSPRLAGNEQFF. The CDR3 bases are TGTGCCAGCAGCCCTAGACTAGCGGGAAATGAGCAGTTCTTC.

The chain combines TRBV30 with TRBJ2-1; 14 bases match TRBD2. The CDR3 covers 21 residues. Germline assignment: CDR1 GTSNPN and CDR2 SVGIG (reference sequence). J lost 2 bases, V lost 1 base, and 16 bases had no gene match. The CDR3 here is CAWSGSGRGTSGSLPYNEQFF. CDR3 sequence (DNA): TGTGCCTGGAGTGGTTCAGGGCGCGGGACTAGCGGGAGTCTCCCCTACAATGAGCAGTTCTTC.

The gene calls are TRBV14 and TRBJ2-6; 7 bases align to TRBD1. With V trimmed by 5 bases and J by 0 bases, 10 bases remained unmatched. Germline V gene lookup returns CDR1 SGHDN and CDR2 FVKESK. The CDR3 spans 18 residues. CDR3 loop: CASSETGAIYSGANVLTF. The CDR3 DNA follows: TGTGCCAGCAGCGAAACAGGGGCGATTTACTCTGGGGCCAACGTCCTGACTTTC.

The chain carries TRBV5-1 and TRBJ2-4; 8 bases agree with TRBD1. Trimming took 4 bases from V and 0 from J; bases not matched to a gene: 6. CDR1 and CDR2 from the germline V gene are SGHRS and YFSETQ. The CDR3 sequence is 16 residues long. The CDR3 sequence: CASSLGQGLAKNIQYF. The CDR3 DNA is TGCGCCAGCAGCCTAGGACAGGGCCTAGCCAAAAACATTCAGTACTTC.

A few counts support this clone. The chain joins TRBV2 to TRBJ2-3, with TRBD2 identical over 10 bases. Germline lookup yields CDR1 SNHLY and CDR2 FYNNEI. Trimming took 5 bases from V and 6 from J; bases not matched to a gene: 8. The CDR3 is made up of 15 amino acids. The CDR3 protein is CASSTAGGPSDTQYF. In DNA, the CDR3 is TGTGCCAGCAGTACAGCGGGAGGGCCCTCCGATACGCAGTATTTT.